The 9 T cell receptor beta chains below come from one sample, sequenced in a study of T cell clonality in common variable immunodeficiency. Using immunoSEQ multiplex PCR, the repertoire was profiled, and TCRdb retains in-frame clones only, with some absent. The sample is made up of 50,000 to 60,000 clones, none counted only once. Input material: peripheral blood mononuclear cells. These receptors originate from a person aged 18 to 75 in good health.

This clone was picked up a small number of times. The CDR3 end falls 3 residues outside the read, so it is completed with the germline J gene. The chain has TRBV7-9 and TRBJ1-3, with no clear D. V was cut by 1 base and J by 1 base, with 5 bases left in between. The germline V gene has CDR1 SEHNR and CDR2 FQNEAQ (reference sequence). CDR3 size: 14 residues. CDR3 region: CASSLVQSGNTIYF. The part of the CDR3 DNA that was read is TGTGCCAGCAGCTTAGTCCAGTCTGGAAACACC.

In its sample, this clone was seen many times. The CDR3 goes on 3 residues after the read ends, and that part is filled in from the germline J gene. The chain employs TRBV20-1 and TRBJ1-6, with D perhaps matching TRBD1 (6 bases). Germline loops: CDR1 DFQATT, CDR2 SNEGSKA (reference sequence). Trimming cost V 3 bases and J 4 bases, with 13 bases left between them. This CDR3 spans 15 amino acids. This chain's CDR3 is CSARTPGQYNSPLHF. The DNA read from the CDR3 is TGCAGTGCTAGGACACCTGGACAGTATAATTCACCC.

Details on this clone: The sequence runs out 3 residues before the end of the CDR3; the remainder is reconstructed from the germline J gene. The chain carries TRBV7-9 and TRBJ1-3, with TRBD1 as a possible D gene (6 bases). The CDR3 contains 12 residues. The V and J ends lost 7 bases and 3 bases respectively, with 7 bases between them. Germline lookup yields CDR1 SEHNR and CDR2 FQNEAQ (reference sequence). The CDR3 reads CASKGVGNTIYF. The sequenced part of the CDR3 DNA is TGTGCCAGCAAGGGGGTTGGAAACACC.

This clone showed up many times. The read is 3 residues too short to cover the CDR3 end, so that end is filled in from the germline J gene. V gene TRBV2 combines with J gene TRBJ2-1, with 10 nucleotides matching TRBD2. Germline V lookup: CDR1 SNHLY, CDR2 FYNNEI. The V and J ends lost 6 bases and 5 bases, in that order; junction bases with no gene match: 10. CDR3 size: 16 residues. The CDR3 loop reads CASSDPGLAPNNEQFF. The part of the CDR3 DNA that was read is TGTGCCAGCAGCGACCCGGGACTAGCGCCTAACAATGAG.

This clone was picked up many times. The CDR3 end is not reached by the read, which stops 3 residues before it; the germline J gene fills it in. This chain links TRBV6-1 with TRBJ2-1, with no clear D. This CDR3 comprises 13 residues. V gave up 2 bases and J gave up 8 bases, with 10 bases separating them. CDR1 and CDR2 (germline): MNHNS, SASEGT. The CDR3 spells CASSERFSDEQFF. Incomplete CDR3 DNA: TGTGCCAGCAGTGAAAGGTTCTCCGATGAG.

This clone was seen at least ten times. The read is 3 residues too short to cover the CDR3 end, so that end is filled in from the germline J gene. This chain uses TRBV5-1 with TRBJ2-2; no clear D gene. The V end lost 0 bases, the J end lost 0 bases, and 18 bases lay between the germline ends. CDR1 is SGHRS and CDR2 is YFSETQ in the germline V gene. The CDR3 runs 19 residues. CDR3 residues: CASSLAWMAANSNTGELFF. The sequenced part of the CDR3 DNA is TGCGCCAGCAGCTTGGCCTGGATGGCGGCAAACTCGAACACCGGGGAG.

This clone was recorded a few times. The CDR3 end falls 3 residues outside the read, so it is completed with the germline J gene. The chain uses TRBV2 and TRBJ1-1, with 8 positions matching TRBD1. CDR3 length: 14 amino acids. V trimming: 6 bases; J trimming: 4 bases; junction bases outside the gene matches: 7. The germline gives CDR1 SNHLY, CDR2 FYNNEI. CDR3 protein: CASRETGASTEAFF. The CDR3 bases that were read are TGTGCCAGCAGGGAGACAGGGGCTAGCACTGAA.

This clone was counted ten times or more. The CDR3 end lies 3 residues beyond the end of the read and is filled in from the germline J gene. V gene TRBV6-2 or TRBV6-3 combines with J gene TRBJ2-6, with TRBD1 identical over 7 bases. This CDR3 spans 15 amino acids. Trimming took 6 bases from V and 4 from J; bases not matched to a gene: 6. In germline, CDR1 is MNHEY, CDR2 SVGEGT. CDR3 protein: CASRTTGTGANVLTF. The CDR3 DNA, read in part, is TGTGCCAGCAGGACGACAGGGACCGGGGCCAACGTC.

This clone has a handful of counts. The read comes to an end 3 residues before the CDR3 does, leaving the germline J gene to fill in the end. This chain uses TRBV6-1 with TRBJ1-1, with 12 bases identical to TRBD1. CDR3 length: 16 amino acids. With V trimmed by 4 bases and J by 3 bases, 6 bases remained unmatched. Germline assignment: CDR1 MNHNS and CDR2 SASEGT. The CDR3 spells CASSGGTGGFDTEAFF. Incomplete CDR3 DNA: TGTGCCAGCAGTGGAGGGACAGGGGGCTTTGACACTGAA.